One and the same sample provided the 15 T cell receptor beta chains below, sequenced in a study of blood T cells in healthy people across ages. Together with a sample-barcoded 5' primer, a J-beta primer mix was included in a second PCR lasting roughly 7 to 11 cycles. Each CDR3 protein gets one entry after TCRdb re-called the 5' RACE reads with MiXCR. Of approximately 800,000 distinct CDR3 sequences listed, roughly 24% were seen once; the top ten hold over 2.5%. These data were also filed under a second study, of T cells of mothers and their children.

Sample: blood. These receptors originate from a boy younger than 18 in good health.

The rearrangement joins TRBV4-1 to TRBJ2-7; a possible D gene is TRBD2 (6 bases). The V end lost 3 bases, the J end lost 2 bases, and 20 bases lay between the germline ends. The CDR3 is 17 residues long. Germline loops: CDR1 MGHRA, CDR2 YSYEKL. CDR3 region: CASSQEGAIRGTYEQYF. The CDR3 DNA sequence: TGCGCCAGCAGCCAGGAGGGTGCGATCCGGGGGACCTACGAGCAGTACTTC.

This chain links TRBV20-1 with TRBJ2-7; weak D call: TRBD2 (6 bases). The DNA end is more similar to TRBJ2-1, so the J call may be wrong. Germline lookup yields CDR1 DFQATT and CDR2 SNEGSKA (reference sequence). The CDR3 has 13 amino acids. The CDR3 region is CSCGGLTYNEQFF. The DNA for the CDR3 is TGCAGCTGCGGAGGGCTTACCTACAATGAGCAGTTCTTC.

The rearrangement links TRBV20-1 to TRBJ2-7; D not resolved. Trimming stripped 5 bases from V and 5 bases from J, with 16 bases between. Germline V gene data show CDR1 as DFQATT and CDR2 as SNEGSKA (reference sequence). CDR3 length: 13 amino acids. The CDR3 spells CSAARGRANEQYF. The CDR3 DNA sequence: TGCAGTGCTGCTAGAGGTAGAGCTAACGAGCAGTACTTC.

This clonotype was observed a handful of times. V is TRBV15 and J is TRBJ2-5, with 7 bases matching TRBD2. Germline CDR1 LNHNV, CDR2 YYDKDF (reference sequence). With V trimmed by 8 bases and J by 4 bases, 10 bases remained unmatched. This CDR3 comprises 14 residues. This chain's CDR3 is CATEYVSGGETQYF. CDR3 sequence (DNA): TGTGCCACCGAATACGTATCGGGGGGAGAGACCCAGTACTTC. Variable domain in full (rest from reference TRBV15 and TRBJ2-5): DAMVIQNPRYQVTQFGKPVTLSCSQTLNHNVMYWYQQKSSQAPKLLFHYYDKDFNNEADTPDNFQSRRPNTSFCFLDIRSPGLGDTAMYLCATEYVSGGETQYFGPGTRLLVL.

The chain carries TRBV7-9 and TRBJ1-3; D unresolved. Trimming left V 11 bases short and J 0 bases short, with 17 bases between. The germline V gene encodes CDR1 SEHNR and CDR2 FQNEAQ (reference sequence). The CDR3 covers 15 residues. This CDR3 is CALLTGYASGNTIYF. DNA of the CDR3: TGTGCCTTACTGACCGGGTATGCCTCTGGAAACACCATATATTTT.

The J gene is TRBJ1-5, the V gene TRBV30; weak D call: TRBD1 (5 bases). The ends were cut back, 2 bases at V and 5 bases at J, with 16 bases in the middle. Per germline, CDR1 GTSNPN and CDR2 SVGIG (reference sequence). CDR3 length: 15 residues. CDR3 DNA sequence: TGTGCCTGGAGTCCCGGGGCATCCAAGCATCAGCCCCAGCATTTT. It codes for CAWSPGASKHQPQHF. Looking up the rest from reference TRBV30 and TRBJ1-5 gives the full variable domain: SQTIHQWPATLVQPVGSPLSLECTVEGTSNPNLYWYRQAAGRGLQLLFYSVGIGQISSEVPQNLSASRPQDRQFILSSKKLLLSDSGFYLCAWSPGASKHQPQHFGDGTRLSIL.

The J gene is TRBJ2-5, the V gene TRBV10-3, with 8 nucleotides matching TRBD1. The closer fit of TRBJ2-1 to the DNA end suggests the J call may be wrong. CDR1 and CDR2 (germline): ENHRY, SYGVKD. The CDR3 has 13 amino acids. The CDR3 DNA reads TGTGCCATCAGCACAGGGGGGAACAATGAGCAGTTCTTC. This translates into CAISTGGNNEQFF.

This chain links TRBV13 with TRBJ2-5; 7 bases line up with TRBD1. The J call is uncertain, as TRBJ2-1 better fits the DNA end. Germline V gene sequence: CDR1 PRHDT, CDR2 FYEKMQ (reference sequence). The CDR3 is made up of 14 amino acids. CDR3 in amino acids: CASSSGQAVNEQFF. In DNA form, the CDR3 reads TGTGCCAGCAGCTCAGGACAGGCTGTTAATGAGCAGTTCTTC.

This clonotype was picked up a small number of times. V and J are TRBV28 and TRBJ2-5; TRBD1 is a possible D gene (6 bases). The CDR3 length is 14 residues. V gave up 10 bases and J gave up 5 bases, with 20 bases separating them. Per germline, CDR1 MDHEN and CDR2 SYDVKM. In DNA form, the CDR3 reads TGTGCCATCTCAACGACTACAGGGCAGGAGACCCAGTACTTC. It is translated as CAISTTTGQETQYF.

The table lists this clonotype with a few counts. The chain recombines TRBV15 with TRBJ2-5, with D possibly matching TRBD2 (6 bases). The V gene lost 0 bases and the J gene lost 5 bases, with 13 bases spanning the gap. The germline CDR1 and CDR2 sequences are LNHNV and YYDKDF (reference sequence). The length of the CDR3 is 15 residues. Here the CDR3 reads CATSRDKARGETQYF. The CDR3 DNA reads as TGTGCCACCAGCAGAGATAAGGCGCGGGGCGAGACCCAGTACTTC.

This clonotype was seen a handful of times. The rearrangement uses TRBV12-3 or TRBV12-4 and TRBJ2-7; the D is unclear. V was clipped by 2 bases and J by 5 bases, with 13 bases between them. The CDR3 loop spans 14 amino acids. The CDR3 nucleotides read TGTGCCAGCAGTTTATGGGGTCCCCTGAACGAGCAGTACTTC. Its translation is CASSLWGPLNEQYF.

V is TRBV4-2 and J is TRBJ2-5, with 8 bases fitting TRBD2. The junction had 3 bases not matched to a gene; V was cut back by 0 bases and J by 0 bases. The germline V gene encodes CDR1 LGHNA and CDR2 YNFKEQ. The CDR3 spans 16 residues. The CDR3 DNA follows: TGTGCCAGCAGCCAAGACCCGGGAGGGGACCAAGAGACCCAGTACTTC. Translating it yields CASSQDPGGDQETQYF.

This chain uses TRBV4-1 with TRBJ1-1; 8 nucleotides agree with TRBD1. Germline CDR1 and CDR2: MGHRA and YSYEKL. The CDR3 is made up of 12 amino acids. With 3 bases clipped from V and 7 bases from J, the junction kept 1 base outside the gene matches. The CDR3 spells CASSQTGDEAFF. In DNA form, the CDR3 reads TGCGCCAGCAGCCAGACAGGGGATGAAGCTTTCTTT.

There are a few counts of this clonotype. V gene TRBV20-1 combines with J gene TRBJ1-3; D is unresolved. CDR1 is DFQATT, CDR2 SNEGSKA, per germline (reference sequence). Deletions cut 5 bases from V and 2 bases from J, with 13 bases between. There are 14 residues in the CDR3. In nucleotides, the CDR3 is TGCAGTGCTGGAAATACAATCCCTGGAAACACCATATATTTT. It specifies CSAGNTIPGNTIYF.

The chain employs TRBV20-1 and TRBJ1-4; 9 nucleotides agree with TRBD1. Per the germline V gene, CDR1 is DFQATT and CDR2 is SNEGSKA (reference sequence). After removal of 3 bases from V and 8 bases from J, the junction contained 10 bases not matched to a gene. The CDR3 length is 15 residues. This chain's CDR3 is CSARARTGVGEKLFF. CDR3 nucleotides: TGCAGTGCTAGGGCTCGGACAGGGGTAGGGGAAAAACTGTTTTTT.